This T cell receptor beta chain appears in the sequencing data of a study of immune cell composition in non-small cell lung cancer. Study-wide context: Tumours were mainly lung adenocarcinoma or squamous cell carcinoma.

Data came from immunoSEQ multiplex PCR; TCRdb stores just in-frame clones and leaves some out. Found here are fewer than 8,000 clones, more than 65% of them singletons; the top ten hold 13% to 15%. Trimming removed 0 bases at V and 2 bases at J, with 10 bases between. The CDR3 sequence is 15 residues long. The germline CDR1 and CDR2 sequences are SGHRS and YFSETQ. This sequence was found in a human donor with non-small cell lung cancer. Material: lung tumor tissue. The gene calls are TRBV5-1 and TRBJ2-3; the D gene is possibly TRBD1 (6 bases). The CDR3 is CASSLVRQDTDTQYF. The CDR3 DNA reads as TGCGCCAGCAGCTTGGTCCGACAGGACACAGATACGCAGTATTTT.